These 17 T cell receptor beta chains share one sample of origin, sequenced in a study of PD-L1 blockade in urothelial cancer. The time point is: pretreatment peripheral blood. Profiling relied on immunoSEQ multiplex PCR, and the TCRdb table lists in-frame clones only, not all of them. The sample consists of 45,000 to 60,000 clones, approximately 78% of them appearing once. Sequencing was performed on PBMCs, taken around atezolizumab (anti-PD-L1) treatment. All receptors come from a man between 45 and 60 years old with urothelial cancer.

The chain carries TRBV28 and TRBJ2-5; maybe TRBD1 (7 bases). The V end was cut by 6 bases, the J end by 7 bases, with 21 bases between. CDR1 and CDR2 from the germline V gene are MDHEN and SYDVKM. The CDR3 has 15 residues. The CDR3: CASRRDSADRWTQYF. CDR3 nucleotide sequence: TGTGCCAGCAGGCGGGACAGCGCCGATCGGTGGACCCAGTACTTC.

With regard to this clone: Other DNA sequences within the sample encode an identical CDR3. V gene TRBV6-6 combines with J gene TRBJ2-3; D is perhaps TRBD1 (6 bases). The CDR3 has 15 amino acids. The germline V gene has CDR1 MNHNY and CDR2 SVGAGI (reference sequence). With 8 bases removed from V and 2 bases from J, the gap between germline ends came to 17 bases. In nucleotides, the CDR3 is TGTGCCAGCGAGGACAGACCTTCCTCCACAGATACGCAGTATTTT. This encodes CASEDRPSSTDTQYF.

This rearrangement joins TRBV19 to TRBJ2-1; 7 nucleotides agree with TRBD1. Germline V gives CDR1 LNHDA, CDR2 SQIVND (reference sequence). This CDR3 is built from 15 residues. Trimming removed 7 bases from V and 3 bases from J; junction bases left unmatched: 9. The CDR3 DNA follows: TGTGCCAGTATCGACAGGGCCGGTGGCTACAATGAGCAGTTCTTC. Protein sequence: CASIDRAGGYNEQFF.

V is TRBV29-1 and J is TRBJ2-1; D is unclear. Germline loops: CDR1 SQVTM, CDR2 ANQGSEA. Trimming left V 4 bases short and J 2 bases short, with 6 bases between. This CDR3 region has 12 residues. In DNA form, the CDR3 reads TGCAGCGTTGCCCGGGCCTACAATGAGCAGTTCTTC. Protein sequence: CSVARAYNEQFF.

The chain joins TRBV28 to TRBJ1-2; 7 nucleotides agree with TRBD1. CDR1 and CDR2 (germline): MDHEN, SYDVKM. The length of the CDR3 is 16 residues. The V and J ends lost 2 bases and 7 bases, in that order; junction bases with no gene match: 13. CDR3: CASSLEGALGGSGYTF. The CDR3 DNA reads as TGTGCCAGCAGTTTAGAGGGGGCGTTGGGCGGTAGTGGCTACACCTTC.

This chain connects TRBV4-1 to TRBJ2-3; 7 nucleotides line up with TRBD2. The germline gives CDR1 MGHRA, CDR2 YSYEKL. V shed 1 base, J shed 2 bases, and the junction held 9 bases outside the gene matches. The CDR3 runs 17 residues. This CDR3 reads CASSQVAASGYTDTQYF. The CDR3 DNA reads TGCGCCAGCAGCCAAGTCGCGGCTAGCGGTTACACAGATACGCAGTATTTT.

The rearrangement uses TRBV15 and TRBJ2-1; 11 bases match TRBD2. Germline loops: CDR1 LNHNV, CDR2 YYDKDF (reference sequence). The trim removed 5 bases at V and 4 bases at J, leaving 4 bases unmatched. The CDR3 extends over 15 amino acids. CDR3 nucleotides: TGTGCCACCAGCGGCGGGACTAGCGGATACAATGAGCAGTTCTTC. The encoded protein is CATSGGTSGYNEQFF.

The chain joins TRBV15 to TRBJ2-1; 9 nucleotides match TRBD2. CDR1 and CDR2 from the germline V gene are LNHNV and YYDKDF (reference sequence). The CDR3 runs to 17 residues. Unmatched junction bases numbered 8, after V lost 3 bases and J lost 2 bases. CDR3 amino acids: CATSRGRLADAYNEQFF. CDR3 DNA: TGTGCCACCAGCAGGGGTCGACTAGCGGACGCCTACAATGAGCAGTTCTTC.

The genes are TRBV5-6 and TRBJ2-1, with 11 bases identical to TRBD2. The V segment lost 0 bases and the J segment 7 bases; nucleotides outside the gene matches: 6. The CDR3 is 16 amino acids. Germline CDR1 reads SGHDT; CDR2 reads YYEEEE. CDR3 region: CASSLGVAGGLNEQFF. CDR3 coding DNA: TGTGCCAGCAGCTTGGGGGTAGCGGGGGGGCTAAATGAGCAGTTCTTC.

J is TRBJ1-1 and V is TRBV10-3; 10 nucleotides align to TRBD1. The CDR3 consists of 14 residues. From germline, CDR1 is ENHRY and CDR2 SYGVKD. Trimming at V came to 6 bases and at J to 2 bases, leaving 3 bases not matched to a gene. CDR3 sequence reads: CAISLTGGNTEAFF. The CDR3 DNA follows: TGTGCCATCAGCCTGACAGGGGGCAACACTGAAGCTTTCTTT.

The V gene is TRBV7-8, the J gene TRBJ1-2, with 8 bases that match TRBD1. V lost 1 base, J lost 6 bases, and 4 bases stayed unmatched. The CDR3 runs 14 residues. Germline lookup yields CDR1 SGHVS and CDR2 FQNEAQ. The CDR3 sequence: CASSLGTGRDGYTF. As DNA, the CDR3 is TGTGCCAGCAGCTTAGGGACAGGGAGAGATGGCTACACCTTC.

The gene calls are TRBV18 and TRBJ1-5, with 9 bases lining up with TRBD1. The J segment lost 7 bases and the V segment lost 3 bases, leaving 4 bases of the junction unmatched. Germline-derived CDR1 and CDR2 are KGHSH and LQKENI. There are 14 residues in the CDR3. DNA for the CDR3: TGTGCCAGCTCACCGGGACAGGGTCACCAGCCCCAGCATTTT. As protein: CASSPGQGHQPQHF.

V gene TRBV9 combines with J gene TRBJ2-3; TRBD2 might be the D (5 bases). CDR1 and CDR2 from the germline V gene are SGDLS and YYNGEE. Trimming removed 0 bases from V and 7 bases from J, with 12 bases in between. The CDR3 is 14 residues long. CDR3 in amino acids: CASSVGERKNTQYF. As DNA, the CDR3 is TGTGCCAGCAGCGTAGGTGAGCGGAAAAATACGCAGTATTTT. Full variable domain (rest looked up from reference TRBV9 and TRBJ2-3): DSGVTQTPKHLITATGQRVTLRCSPRSGDLSVYWYQQSLDQGLQFLIQYYNGEERAKGNILERFSAQQFPDLHSELNLSSLELGDSALYFCASSVGERKNTQYFGPGTRLTVL.

The chain combines TRBV5-1 with TRBJ2-5; TRBD1 matches at 7 bases. The CDR3 is 14 amino acids. Germline V CDR1 and CDR2: SGHRS, YFSETQ. The V segment lost 4 bases and the J segment 4 bases; nucleotides outside the gene matches: 7. The CDR3 loop reads CASSPTGTGETQYF. CDR3 coding DNA: TGCGCCAGCAGCCCGACAGGGACCGGAGAGACCCAGTACTTC.

The chain employs TRBV19 and TRBJ1-6, with D maybe TRBD1 (5 bases). The CDR3 extends over 16 amino acids. V was shortened by 4 bases and J by 6 bases, with 16 bases between the two germline ends. Germline lookup yields CDR1 LNHDA and CDR2 SQIVND (reference sequence). CDR3 nucleotides: TGTGCCAGTAGTAGTTATGGCGGCAGGGCTAATTCACCCCTCCACTTT. Its translation: CASSSYGGRANSPLHF.

The chain is built from TRBV11-1 and TRBJ2-1; 9 bases fit TRBD2. This CDR3 region has 18 residues. V trimming: 8 bases; J trimming: 5 bases; junction bases outside the gene matches: 19. Germline-derived CDR1 and CDR2 are SGHAT and FQDESV (reference sequence). In nucleotides, the CDR3 is TGTGCCAGCTCAAGGGGGACTAGCTCCAGGGGTGGGAACAATGAGCAGTTCTTC. As protein: CASSRGTSSRGGNNEQFF.

The V call is TRBV5-4, the J call TRBJ1-4; 10 nucleotides agree with TRBD1. Trimming cost V 4 bases and J 8 bases; bases outside gene matches: 2. Looked up from germline, CDR1 is SGHNT and CDR2 is YYREEE (reference sequence). The CDR3 extends over 13 amino acids. The CDR3 sequence is CASSGQGEEKLFF. The CDR3 DNA reads as TGTGCCAGCAGCGGACAGGGGGAAGAAAAACTGTTTTTT.